The sequence of this T cell receptor (beta chain) was determined in a study of cytomegalovirus exposure and HLA in healthy donors. Clones were sequenced by immunoSEQ multiplex PCR, and TCRdb holds only the in-frame ones, with some missing. The sample records 140,000 to 150,000 clones, more than 85% being singletons. The receptor comes from a man between 18 and 35 years old in good health and CMV-seronegative. The source material was PBMCs.

CDR3 coding DNA: TGTGCCAGCAGTGCACTACAGGGGGAGCGTGAAAAACTGTTTTTT. It specifies CASSALQGEREKLFF. The rearrangement joins TRBV6-1 to TRBJ1-4; TRBD1 matches 8 bases. Per germline, CDR1 MNHNS and CDR2 SASEGT. The length of the CDR3 is 15 residues. V lost 4 bases to trimming and J lost 7 bases; unmatched junction nucleotides: 8.